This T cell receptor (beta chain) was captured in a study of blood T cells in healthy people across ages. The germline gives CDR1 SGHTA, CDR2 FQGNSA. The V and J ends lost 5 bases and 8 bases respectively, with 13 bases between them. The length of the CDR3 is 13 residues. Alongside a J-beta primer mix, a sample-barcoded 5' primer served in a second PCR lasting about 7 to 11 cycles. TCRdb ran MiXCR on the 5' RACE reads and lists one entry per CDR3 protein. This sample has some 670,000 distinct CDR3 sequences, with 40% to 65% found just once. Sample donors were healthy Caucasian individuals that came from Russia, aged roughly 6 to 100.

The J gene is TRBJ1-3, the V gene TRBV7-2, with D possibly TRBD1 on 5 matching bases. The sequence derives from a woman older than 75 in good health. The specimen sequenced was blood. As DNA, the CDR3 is TGTGCCAGCAGCCGGGGCCCAAGGGACACCATATATTTT. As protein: CASSRGPRDTIYF.